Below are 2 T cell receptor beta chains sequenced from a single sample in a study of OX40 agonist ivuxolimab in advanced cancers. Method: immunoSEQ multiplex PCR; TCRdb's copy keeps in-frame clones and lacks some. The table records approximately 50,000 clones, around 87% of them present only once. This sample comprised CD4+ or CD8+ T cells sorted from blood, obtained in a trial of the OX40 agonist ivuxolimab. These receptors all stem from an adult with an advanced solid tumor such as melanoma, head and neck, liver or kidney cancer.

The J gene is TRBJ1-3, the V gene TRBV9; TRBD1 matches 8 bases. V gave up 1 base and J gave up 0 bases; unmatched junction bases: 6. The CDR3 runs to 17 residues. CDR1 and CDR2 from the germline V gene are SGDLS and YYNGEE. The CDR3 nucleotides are TGTGCCAGCAGCGTAACGACAGGGGCTCACTCTGGAAACACCATATATTTT. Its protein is CASSVTTGAHSGNTIYF.

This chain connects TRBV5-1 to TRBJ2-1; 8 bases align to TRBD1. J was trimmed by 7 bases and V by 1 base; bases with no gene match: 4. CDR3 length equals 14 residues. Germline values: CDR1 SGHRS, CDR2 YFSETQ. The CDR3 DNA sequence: TGCGCCAGCAGCTTGCAGGGGGCGTGGAATGAGCAGTTCTTC. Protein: CASSLQGAWNEQFF.